This T cell receptor (beta chain) was identified during a study of T cell repertoires in cytomegalovirus infection. In the study overall: CMV infection plus the matching HLA type was flagged by public TCR beta signatures. Study-wide findings and caveats: People with CMV and the relevant HLA were identified by cumulative public TCR beta family frequency. HLA-C-restricted CMV clonotypes gave the most frequent clonotype in two of eight donors.

CDR3 length: 11 residues. From germline, CDR1 is MNHEY and CDR2 SVGEGT. With 7 bases removed from V and 7 bases from J, the gap between germline ends came to 8 bases. Ten or more counts support this clonotype. Its antigen is as yet unknown. TCRdb re-derived calls from the reads in MiXCR, one entry per CDR3 protein. Of roughly 600,000 distinct CDR3 sequences listed, less than 25% are singletons. This chain uses TRBV6-2 or TRBV6-3 with TRBJ2-1; the D is unclear. The sample comprised CD8+ T cells from PBMCs. This clonotype was obtained from a human donor in good health (CMV status not recorded). Some clones in this sample may be carry-over from other donors' samples. The DNA of the CDR3 is TGTGCCAGCACTTTAGGGAATGAGCAGTTCTTC. Protein product: CASTLGNEQFF.